This T cell receptor beta chain was recorded in a study of shared clonotypes between healthy human individuals. Study-level points and caveats: Estimated clonotype richness was generally higher in naive than memory subsets.

Some clones are missing from TCRdb's copy, which holds only in-frame ones; the method was immunoSEQ multiplex PCR. The data show 550,000 to 700,000 clones, with 73% seen just once and around 2% held by the top ten. This clone was seen repeatedly, ten times or more. Its target is unknown. CDR1 and CDR2 (germline): MGHDK, SYGVNS. The CDR3 totals 14 residues. V lost 4 bases and J 6 bases, leaving 14 bases between the germline ends. CD45RA-negative memory and CD45RA+ naive subsets were split from the CD4+ cells. Sequencing used memory CD4+ T cells sorted from blood. The subset was: CD45RA-negative fraction. The chain links TRBV25-1 to TRBJ2-3; possibly TRBD1 for D (6 bases). The source is a woman in her thirties in good health. Here the CDR3 reads CASSVRDISDTQYF. The CDR3, as DNA: TGTGCCAGCAGTGTCCGGGACATTTCGGATACGCAGTATTTT.